This is a list of T cell receptor beta chains from one sample in a study of blood T cells in healthy people across ages. TCRdb reprocessed the 5' RACE reads via MiXCR and lists one record per CDR3 protein. Here the sample spans 650,000 to 700,000 distinct CDR3 sequences, roughly 30% being singletons. The sample comprised blood. The origin of the receptors is a woman of 80 years or more in good health. CDR3s include the opening cysteine and the closing phenylalanine or tryptophan. D genes are given only for firm matches. Rows may omit the clone size; those that give it use once, few, many or a size class.

j_call,v_call,clone_size,d_call,cdr3_nt,cdr3_aa
TRBJ2-1,TRBV30,-,TRBD2,TGTGCCTGTGCGGGCGCGGGGGGCCTCTCCTACAATGAGCAGTTCTTC,CACAGAGGLSYNEQFF
TRBJ2-1,TRBV7-2,-,-,TGTGCCAGCGGCCCGTGGACAGCCCAAGAGACCCAGTTCTTC,CASGPWTAQETQFF
TRBJ2-7,TRBV5-5,many,TRBD1,TGTGCCAGCAGCTTGGTGGACAGGGTCGACGAGCAGTACTTC,CASSLVDRVDEQYF
TRBJ2-7,TRBV18,many,-,TGTGCCAGCTCACCCACGTACAGGTCTTACGAGCAGTACTTC,CASSPTYRSYEQYF
TRBJ2-5,TRBV3-1,many,-,TGTGCCAGCAGCCAAGACAGGGGAAAGACCCAGTACTTC,CASSQDRGKTQYF
TRBJ1-2,TRBV7-9,many,TRBD1,TGTGCCAGCAGCTTCGACAGGGGAGGTGGTGGCTACACCTTC,CASSFDRGGGGYTF
TRBJ1-2,TRBV27,many,TRBD1,TGTGCCAGCAGTCCACGGACAGGGAGGGGCTACACCTTC,CASSPRTGRGYTF
TRBJ1-4,TRBV6-5,many,TRBD1,TGTGCCAGCAGGCGTCTCGGACAGGAAGCTGAAAAACTGTTTTTT,CASRRLGQEAEKLFF
TRBJ1-2,TRBV9,-,-,TGTGCCAGCAGCGTAGGACCACAGGGACGGGCGGTTGGCTGCACCTTC,CASSVGPQGRAVGCTF
TRBJ2-5,TRBV9,-,TRBD1,TGTGCCAGCAGCGTAGATGGAGACAGGGGGCATGAGCAGTACTTC,CASSVDGDRGHEQYF
TRBJ1-5,TRBV20-1,-,-,TGCAGTGCTAGGCCGCTCGATGGCCAGCCCCAGCATTTT,CSARPLDGQPQHF
TRBJ1-2,TRBV30,-,-,TGTGCCTGGACCGCCGACTATGGCTACACCTTC,CAWTADYGYTF
TRBJ2-3,TRBV12-3/TRBV12-4,-,-,TGTGCCAGCAGTCCCCGGGTAGGGGGGGGGGGAGATACGCAGTATTTT,CASSPRVGGGGDTQYF
TRBJ2-7,TRBV6-5,-,TRBD2,TGTGCCAGCAGTTATACTAGCGGGGGCTCCTGCAATGAGCAGTACTTC,CASSYTSGGSCNEQYF
TRBJ2-7,TRBV6-5,-,TRBD2,TGTGCCGGTAGAAACCCCCTTGCGGGGGGATCGAGTGAGCAGTACTTC,CAGRNPLAGGSSEQYF
TRBJ1-2,TRBV7-9,many,-,TGTGCCGGAGTACAGGCTAGATCGTATGGCTACACCTTC,CAGVQARSYGYTF
TRBJ1-6,TRBV30,few,-,TGTGCCTGGAGTGGTGTCAGGGTCCCTTCACCCCTCCACTTT,CAWSGVRVPSPLHF
TRBJ2-6,TRBV5-1,-,-,TGCGCCAGCGGAAGTTTCTCTGGGGCCAACGTCCTGACTTTC,CASGSFSGANVLTF
TRBJ2-2,TRBV12-3/TRBV12-4,many,-,TGTGCCAGCAGCTACGGACCACCCCGGCTAACCGGGGAGCTGTTTTTT,CASSYGPPRLTGELFF
TRBJ2-3,TRBV20-1,-,TRBD2,TGCAGTGCCCAGGAGTTGGCGGGGGGCACAGATACGCAGTATTTT,CSAQELAGGTDTQYF
TRBJ2-3,TRBV20-1,-,-,TGCAGTGCTAGAGGGATGGGCACAGATGCGCAGTATTTT,CSARGMGTDAQYF
TRBJ1-6,TRBV2,-,-,TGTGCCAGCAGTGTGGACAGAACACCAAATTCACCCCTCCACTTT,CASSVDRTPNSPLHF
TRBJ1-3,TRBV12-3/TRBV12-4,-,-,TGTGCCAGCAGTCCGATAAGGGGGGGGACTGGAAACACCATATATTTT,CASSPIRGGTGNTIYF
TRBJ1-1,TRBV4-3,-,-,TGCGCCAGCAGCCAAGATCTGAGCGGGACTAAAGCTTTCTTT,CASSQDLSGTKAFF
TRBJ1-2,TRBV20-1,-,TRBD1,TGCAGTGCTAGAGAGCCGGGACAGTTCTATGGCTACACCTTC,CSAREPGQFYGYTF
TRBJ2-1,TRBV20-1,many,TRBD2,TGCAGTGCTAGAGATCCAGCGGGGGGGCCCTATGAGCAGTTCTTC,CSARDPAGGPYEQFF
TRBJ1-5,TRBV10-3,many,-,TGTGCCATCAGTGAGTTTTTTGAGGGAACTCAGCCCCAGCATTTT,CAISEFFEGTQPQHF
TRBJ1-1,TRBV5-1,once,-,TGCGCCAGCAGCCAGGGACCGCCAAACACTAAAGCTTTCTTT,CASSQGPPNTKAFF
TRBJ2-6,TRBV12-3/TRBV12-4,-,TRBD1,TGTGCCTGCGGGACAGGCGCCCTTAGCTCTGGGGCCAACGTCCTGACTTTC,CACGTGALSSGANVLTF
TRBJ2-7,TRBV29-1,many,-,TGCAGCGTTGAATATGGACAGAGGTACGAGCAGTACTTC,CSVEYGQRYEQYF
TRBJ2-1,TRBV12-3/TRBV12-4,-,TRBD2,TGTGCCAGCAGTTTTCCCGGGACTAGCAACAATGAGCAGTTCTTC,CASSFPGTSNNEQFF
TRBJ2-2,TRBV9,-,-,TGTGCCAGCAGCGTAGTTTCGGACGGCACCGGGGAGCTGTTTTTT,CASSVVSDGTGELFF
TRBJ2-5,TRBV7-8,few,-,TGTGCCTCCCAAGATGCTGGGACAAGATGGGAGACCCAGTACTTC,CASQDAGTRWETQYF
TRBJ1-2,TRBV5-1,-,-,TGCGCCAGCAGCTTGGGCGGAAATCAGGTCTTTGGCTACACCTTC,CASSLGGNQVFGYTF
TRBJ2-3,TRBV28,-,TRBD1,TGTGCCAGCGACAGGGGCGTACGAGATACGCAGTATTTT,CASDRGVRDTQYF
TRBJ2-5,TRBV5-1,many,TRBD2,TGCGCCAGCAGCTTGGCAACTAGCGGGGGCCAAGAGACCCAGTACTTC,CASSLATSGGQETQYF
TRBJ1-1,TRBV6-6,-,-,TGTGCCAGCGGAAACAGGGCGAACACTGAAGCTTTCTTT,CASGNRANTEAFF
TRBJ1-2,TRBV7-2,many,-,TGTGCCAGCAGCAAGAGGTTCTATGGCTACACCTTC,CASSKRFYGYTF
TRBJ1-1,TRBV4-1,-,TRBD1,TGCGCCAGCGGCCAGGTGGCTGGACAGGGGAACACTGAAGCTTTCTTT,CASGQVAGQGNTEAFF
TRBJ2-1,TRBV12-3/TRBV12-4,many,-,TGTGCCAGCAGTTTCTCGACCACCTACAATGAGCAGTTCTTC,CASSFSTTYNEQFF
TRBJ1-2,TRBV7-2,many,TRBD1,TGTGCCAGCAGCTCGCCTAGGACAGGGGCTAACCGTAACTATGGCTACACCTTC,CASSSPRTGANRNYGYTF
TRBJ1-4,TRBV6-5,few,TRBD1,TGTGCCAGCAGTTATCGGGACAGGGGGCCTCCTAATGAAAAACTGTTTTTT,CASSYRDRGPPNEKLFF
TRBJ2-5,TRBV20-1,-,-,TGCAGTGCTAGAGATCCACGGGGGGCCTACAATGAGCGGTACTTC,CSARDPRGAYNERYF
TRBJ2-1,TRBV24-1,many,-,TGTGCCACCAGTGATCGAGCTACATGGGGTCAGTTCTTC,CATSDRATWGQFF
TRBJ2-5,TRBV20-1,-,TRBD2,TGCAGTGCTCCCCGGACTAGCGGGAGGGAGACCCAGTACTTC,CSAPRTSGRETQYF
TRBJ2-5,TRBV3-1,many,TRBD1,TGTGCCAGCAGCCGCCGGGACAGATTCCAAGAGACCCAGTACTTC,CASSRRDRFQETQYF
TRBJ2-7,TRBV11-2,many,TRBD1,TGTGCCAGCAGCTCTCCCCGGGACAGGGCCTACGAGCAGTACTTC,CASSSPRDRAYEQYF
TRBJ2-5,TRBV28,many,TRBD2,TGTGCCAGCAGCACCCGACTAGCGGGGTACCAAGAGACCCAGTACTTC,CASSTRLAGYQETQYF
TRBJ2-3,TRBV7-2,many,-,TGTGCCAGCAGCTTAGGGAGCTACACACAGGATACGCAGTATTTT,CASSLGSYTQDTQYF
TRBJ2-7,TRBV7-2,few,TRBD2,TGTGCCAGCCGGCCAGCGGGAGTCTCGTCCTTATACGAGCAGTACTTC,CASRPAGVSSLYEQYF
TRBJ2-7,TRBV20-1,many,TRBD1,TGCAGTGCTAGAGGGACAGGGTTCGAGCAGTACTTC,CSARGTGFEQYF
TRBJ2-3,TRBV3-1,many,-,TGTGCCAGCAGCCAATTGACGTCTAGCACAGATACGCAGTATTTT,CASSQLTSSTDTQYF
TRBJ2-1,TRBV11-2,few,TRBD2,TGTGCCAGCAGGGGGGGGGGGAGTTACAATGAGCAGTTCTTC,CASRGGGSYNEQFF
TRBJ1-2,TRBV30,many,TRBD1,TGTGCCTGGACCGCCAGGGGGGTGGGGTATGGCTACACCTTC,CAWTARGVGYGYTF
TRBJ2-3,TRBV7-2,many,TRBD2,TGTGCCAGCAGCAGAAGCGGGGGCACAGATACGCAGTATTTT,CASSRSGGTDTQYF